These 2 T cell receptor beta chains were sequenced from one sample in a study of blood T cells in healthy people across ages. For the second PCR, which ran for roughly 7 to 11 cycles, a sample-barcoded 5' primer and a J-beta primer mix were used. In TCRdb, the 5' RACE reads were re-called with MiXCR into one record per CDR3 protein. The data hold some 890,000 distinct CDR3 sequences, with 29% observed a single time. This same sample was also taken into another study, of T cells of mothers and their children.

Sequencing was done on a sample of blood. The receptors originated from a woman between 35 and 50 years old in good health.

The gene calls are TRBV5-1 and TRBJ1-5; 8 bases are shared with TRBD1. V shed 4 bases, J shed 5 bases, and the junction held 14 bases outside the gene matches. The CDR3 runs 17 residues. CDR1 SGHRS and CDR2 YFSETQ come from the germline V gene. As DNA, the CDR3 is TGCGCCAGCAGCACACCCGGCGGGACAGGAGGAGATCAGCCCCAGCATTTT. Protein: CASSTPGGTGGDQPQHF.

This clonotype was found a few times. A read error may be the cause here, since a much bigger clone is one base away. The chain has TRBV7-6 and TRBJ2-3, with a possible D match to TRBD1 (6 bases). The CDR3 runs 15 residues. Trimming left V 4 bases short and J 6 bases short, with 17 bases between. Germline V gene data show CDR1 as SGHVS and CDR2 as FNYEAQ. CDR3: CASSYLQGRTDTQYF. CDR3 sequence (DNA): TGTGCCAGCAGCTATTTACAGGGTCGGACTGATACGCAGTATTTT. Filled out from reference TRBV7-6 and TRBJ2-3, the complete variable domain reads GAGVSQSPRYKVTKRGQDVALRCDPISGHVSLYWYRQALGQGPEFLTYFNYEAQQDKSGLPNDRFSAERPEGSISTLTIQRTEQRDSAMYRCASSYLQGRTDTQYFGPGTRLTVL.